The clone carrying this T cell receptor (beta chain) was seen repeatedly, ten times or more. Its antigen is still unknown. This CDR3 contains 16 residues. Trimming took 2 bases from V and 2 from J, leaving 13 bases between them. Amplification of TCR beta CDR3 regions was performed using RNA transcripts as template. First-round RT-PCR targeting the TCR CDR3 was performed with the HTBI primer set. TCRdb independently ran MiXCR on the multiplex PCR reads; one entry per CDR3 protein. The table shows 530,000 or so distinct CDR3 sequences, with under 60% occurring only once. The data stem from a study of T cells in Graves' hyperthyroidism and ophthalmopathy. Study-wide results and limits: Ophthalmopathy was distinguished from stable hyperthyroidism by 13 V-J signatures.

Clinical symptoms, serum thyroxine and TRAb, thyroid ultrasound and orbital computed tomography were used for the diagnoses. The gene calls are TRBV12-3 or TRBV12-4 and TRBJ1-5, with D maybe TRBD1 (5 bases). The origin of this receptor is a woman aged 18-29 years with Graves' hyperthyroidism. What was sequenced was peripheral blood or thyroid tissue (not recorded which). As DNA, the CDR3 is TGTGCCAGCAGTTTATATGTTGTGGGGGGCAATCAGCCCCAGCATTTT. Amino acid sequence: CASSLYVVGGNQPQHF.